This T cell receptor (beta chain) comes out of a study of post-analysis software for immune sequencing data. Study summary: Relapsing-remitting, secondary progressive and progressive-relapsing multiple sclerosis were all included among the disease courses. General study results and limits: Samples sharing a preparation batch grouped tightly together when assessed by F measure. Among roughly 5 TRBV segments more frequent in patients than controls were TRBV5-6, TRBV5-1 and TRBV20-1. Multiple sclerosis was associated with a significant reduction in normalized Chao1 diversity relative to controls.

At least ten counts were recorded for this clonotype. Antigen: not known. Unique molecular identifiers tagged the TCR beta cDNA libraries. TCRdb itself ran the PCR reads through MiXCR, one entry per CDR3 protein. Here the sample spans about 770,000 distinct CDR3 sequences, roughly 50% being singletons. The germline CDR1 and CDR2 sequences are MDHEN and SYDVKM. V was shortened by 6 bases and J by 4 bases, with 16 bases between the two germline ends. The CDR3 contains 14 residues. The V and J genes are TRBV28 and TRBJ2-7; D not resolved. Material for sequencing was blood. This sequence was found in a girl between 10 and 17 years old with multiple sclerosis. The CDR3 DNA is TGTGCCAGCAGCTTAGCTGGGGTCACTTACGAGCAGTACTTC. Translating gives CASSLAGVTYEQYF.